A single sample is the source of the 20 T cell receptor beta chains below, sequenced in a study of CD4 T cells in relation to SARS-CoV-2 and coronaviruses. The method was immunoSEQ multiplex PCR; TCRdb's version includes in-frame clones alone and lacks a portion of them. The sample records tens of thousands of clones, 70% to 90% being singletons. The sample taken for sequencing was memory CD4+ T cells from PBMCs. These receptors originate from an adult with COVID-19.

J is TRBJ2-1 and V is TRBV6-5, with D perhaps TRBD2 (6 bases). Germline V gives CDR1 MNHEY, CDR2 SVGAGI. The CDR3 is 14 residues long. Trimming pared 0 bases from V and 9 bases from J, leaving 12 bases between. As DNA, the CDR3 is TGTGCCAGCAGTTACTCGGAGCGTAGCGGTGAGCAGTTCTTC. Translated: CASSYSERSGEQFF.

DNA for the CDR3: TGTGCCAGTAGTATTTCTCGGGGTGAAGGTGAAAAACTGTTTTTT. Amino acids: CASSISRGEGEKLFF. J is TRBJ1-4 and V is TRBV19; no definite D call. V was clipped by 3 bases and J by 7 bases, with 15 bases between them. CDR3 length: 15 residues. Germline lookup yields CDR1 LNHDA and CDR2 SQIVND (reference sequence).

The rearrangement links TRBV3-1 (or the pseudogene TRBV3-2) to TRBJ2-1; D may be TRBD2 (6 bases). This CDR3 spans 13 amino acids. The V gene lost 3 bases and the J gene lost 5 bases, with 8 bases spanning the gap. Germline CDR1 LGHDT, CDR2 YNNKEL (reference sequence). CDR3 loop: CASSQAGNNEQFF. The CDR3, as DNA: TGTGCCAGCAGCCAGGCGGGAAACAATGAGCAGTTCTTC.

The chain employs TRBV19 and TRBJ2-3, with a tentative D call TRBD2 (7 bases). With 5 bases removed from V and 1 base from J, the gap between germline ends came to 19 bases. The CDR3 consists of 17 residues. Germline V CDR1 and CDR2: LNHDA, SQIVND (reference sequence). The CDR3 region has the DNA TGTGCCAGTAGTTCCCCGACAGGTGCGGGAGGCACAGATACGCAGTATTTT. Amino acids: CASSSPTGAGGTDTQYF.

The DNA for the CDR3 is TGTGCCAGCAGCTTAATGGAACCGACCTACGAGCAGTACTTC. It yields the protein CASSLMEPTYEQYF. The chain combines TRBV11-2 with TRBJ2-7, with no clear D. V was shortened by 2 bases and J by 2 bases, with 10 bases between the two germline ends. This CDR3 region has 14 residues. The germline CDR1 and CDR2 sequences are SGHAT and FQNNGV.

CDR3 in amino acids: CASSFTTGEMNGELFF. Written as DNA, the CDR3 is TGTGCCAGCAGCTTTACCACAGGGGAAATGAACGGGGAGCTGTTTTTT. The V gene is TRBV11-3, the J gene TRBJ2-2; 7 positions agree with TRBD1. J gave up 7 bases and V 3 bases, and 11 bases lay outside the gene matches. The CDR3 sequence is 16 residues long. CDR1 is SGHNT, CDR2 YENEEA, per germline.

The V call is TRBV6-2 or TRBV6-3, the J call TRBJ1-1; a possible D gene is TRBD1 (5 bases). The germline CDR1 and CDR2 sequences are MNHEY and SVGEGT. Trimming took off 2 bases at V and 0 bases at J, with 13 bases between the two ends. The CDR3 covers 16 residues. The CDR3 here is CASSYTGGALNTEAFF. For the CDR3, the DNA is TGTGCCAGCAGTTACACCGGAGGGGCCCTGAACACTGAAGCTTTCTTT.

The V call is TRBV7-9, the J call TRBJ1-4, with 10 bases aligning to TRBD1. Trimming cost V 5 bases and J 8 bases; bases outside gene matches: 8. Germline values: CDR1 SEHNR, CDR2 FQNEAQ (reference sequence). The CDR3 sequence is 15 residues long. CDR3 in amino acids: CASSVEGTGEEKLFF. CDR3 coding DNA: TGTGCCAGCAGCGTAGAAGGGACAGGGGAGGAAAAACTGTTTTTT. Using reference TRBV7-9 and TRBJ1-4 for the parts outside the CDR3, the full variable domain is DTGVSQNPRHKITKRGQNVTFRCDPISEHNRLYWYRQTLGQGPEFLTYFQNEAQLEKSRLLSDRFSAERPKGSFSTLEIQRTEQGDSAMYLCASSVEGTGEEKLFFGSGTQLSVL.

The chain carries TRBV6-5 and TRBJ1-4, with D perhaps TRBD1 (5 bases). Germline V gene lookup returns CDR1 MNHEY and CDR2 SVGAGI. The CDR3 is 14 amino acids. The V and J ends lost 4 bases and 6 bases respectively, with 12 bases between them. CDR3 sequence reads: CASSFQTAYEKLFF. The CDR3 coding sequence is TGTGCCAGCAGTTTCCAGACAGCTTATGAAAAACTGTTTTTT.

The V call is TRBV12-5, the J call TRBJ1-2, with D maybe TRBD1 (6 bases). Germline V gives CDR1 LGHNT, CDR2 FRNRAP. The CDR3 runs 15 residues. V dropped 0 bases and J dropped 1 base, with 9 bases sitting between them. CDR3 amino acids: CASGLVTGFNYGYTF. The DNA of the CDR3 is TGTGCTAGTGGTTTGGTGACAGGCTTTAACTATGGCTACACCTTC.

The J gene is TRBJ1-6, the V gene TRBV7-2; D possibly corresponds to TRBD1 (5 bases). Per germline, CDR1 SGHTA and CDR2 FQGNSA. The CDR3 loop spans 15 amino acids. V was shortened by 1 base and J by 9 bases, with 13 bases between the two germline ends. CDR3 region: CASSLDQGRASPLHF. DNA of the CDR3: TGTGCCAGCAGCTTAGATCAGGGCCGGGCTTCACCCCTCCACTTT. The full variable domain, in which reference TRBV7-2 and TRBJ1-6 provide the parts outside the CDR3, is GAGVSQSPSNKVTEKGKDVELRCDPISGHTALYWYRQSLGQGLEFLIYFQGNSAPDKSGLPSDRFSAERTGGSVSTLTIQRTQQEDSAVYLCASSLDQGRASPLHFGNGTRLTVT.

The chain's CDR3 is CASSQQPLTSSQETQYF. In nucleotides, the CDR3 is TGCGCCAGCAGCCAACAACCCTTGACTAGCTCCCAAGAGACCCAGTACTTC. This chain joins TRBV4-1 and TRBJ2-5, with 7 bases lining up with TRBD2. The CDR3 is made up of 17 amino acids. The V gene end was trimmed by 2 bases and the J gene end by 1 base; junction bases not matched to a gene: 10. The V gene's germline CDR1 is MGHRA and CDR2 YSYEKL.

DNA for the CDR3: TGTGCCAGCAGTCATGGACAGGATGAAAACATTCAGTACTTC. Translated: CASSHGQDENIQYF. The chain recombines TRBV6-6 with TRBJ2-4; 7 bases match TRBD1. Germline CDR1 and CDR2: MNHNY and SVGAGI (reference sequence). The CDR3 has 14 residues. The junction had 6 bases not matched to a gene; V was cut back by 5 bases and J by 5 bases.

This chain uses TRBV7-2 with TRBJ2-7, with D uncertain. V was shortened by 1 base and J by 2 bases, with 12 bases between the two germline ends. The germline V gene has CDR1 SGHTA and CDR2 FQGNSA. The CDR3 length is 15 residues. CDR3 region: CASSLVGNLPYEQYF. CDR3 sequence (DNA): TGTGCCAGCAGCTTAGTAGGAAACTTACCCTACGAGCAGTACTTC.

The rearrangement uses TRBV5-1 and TRBJ2-3, with 8 bases matching TRBD2. The CDR3 consists of 15 residues. J lost 2 bases, V lost 4 bases, and 6 bases had no gene match. Germline V lookup: CDR1 SGHRS, CDR2 YFSETQ. The CDR3 region is CASSVAGFHTDTQYF. The CDR3 DNA sequence: TGCGCCAGCAGCGTAGCGGGGTTCCACACAGATACGCAGTATTTT.

The genes are TRBV30 and TRBJ1-3; no clear D gene. This CDR3 is 16 amino acids long. Germline V gives CDR1 GTSNPN, CDR2 SVGIG (reference sequence). V gave up 4 bases and J gave up 0 bases, with 16 bases separating them. The CDR3 loop reads CAWTSTDFYSGNTIYF. DNA of the CDR3: TGTGCCTGGACCTCAACGGACTTTTACTCTGGAAACACCATATATTTT. Full variable domain (outside the CDR3, taken from reference TRBV30 and TRBJ1-3): SQTIHQWPATLVQPVGSPLSLECTVEGTSNPNLYWYRQAAGRGLQLLFYSVGIGQISSEVPQNLSASRPQDRQFILSSKKLLLSDSGFYLCAWTSTDFYSGNTIYFGEGSWLTVV.

This clone was detected a few times. The chain employs TRBV19 and TRBJ1-1, with a weak D call TRBD1 (5 bases). Germline V lookup: CDR1 LNHDA, CDR2 SQIVND (reference sequence). Trimming shortened V by 7 bases and J by 6 bases, and 18 bases separated the two germline ends. The CDR3 contains 14 residues. This CDR3 is CASIEAGRDSEAFF. In DNA form, the CDR3 reads TGTGCCAGTATTGAGGCAGGGCGCGACTCTGAAGCTTTCTTT.

The V and J genes are TRBV12-3 or TRBV12-4 and TRBJ1-2; D perhaps matches TRBD1 (6 bases). The CDR3 consists of 13 residues. Trimming stripped 5 bases from V and 2 bases from J, with 9 bases between. CDR3 nucleotides: TGTGCCAGCAGTGGACAGCAGAACTATGGCTACACCTTC. It translates to CASSGQQNYGYTF.

This clone has only one observation. This chain connects TRBV20-1 to TRBJ1-6; D may be TRBD1 (6 bases). V lost 3 bases and J 9 bases, leaving 15 bases between the germline ends. This CDR3 spans 14 amino acids. Germline loops: CDR1 DFQATT, CDR2 SNEGSKA (reference sequence). CDR3 sequence: CSASPQGPISPLHF. CDR3 sequence (DNA): TGCAGTGCTAGTCCACAGGGTCCGATTTCACCCCTCCACTTT.

This chain links TRBV6-5 with TRBJ2-1; D may be TRBD1 or TRBD2 (5 bases each). Germline-derived CDR1 and CDR2 are MNHEY and SVGAGI. V was pared by 5 bases and J by 5 bases, with 16 bases between. The CDR3 runs 15 residues. The CDR3 DNA reads TGTGCCAGCAGTCGAACATGGGGGACGAACAATGAGCAGTTCTTC. This codes for CASSRTWGTNNEQFF.